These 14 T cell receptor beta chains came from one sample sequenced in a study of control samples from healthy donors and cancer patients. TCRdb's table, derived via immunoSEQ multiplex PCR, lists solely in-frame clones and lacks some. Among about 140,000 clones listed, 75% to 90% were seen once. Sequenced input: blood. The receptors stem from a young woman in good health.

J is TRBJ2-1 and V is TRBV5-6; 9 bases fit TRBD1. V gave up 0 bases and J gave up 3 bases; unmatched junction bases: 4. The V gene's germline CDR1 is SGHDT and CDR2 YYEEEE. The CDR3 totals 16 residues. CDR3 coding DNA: TGTGCCAGCAGCTTGGTCACAGGGGGCTTCTACAATGAGCAGTTCTTC. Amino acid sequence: CASSLVTGGFYNEQFF.

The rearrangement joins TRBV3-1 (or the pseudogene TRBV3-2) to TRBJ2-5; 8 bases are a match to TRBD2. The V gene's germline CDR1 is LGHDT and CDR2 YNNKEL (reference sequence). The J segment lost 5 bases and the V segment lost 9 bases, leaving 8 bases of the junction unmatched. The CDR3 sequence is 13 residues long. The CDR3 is CASRPSGSETQYF. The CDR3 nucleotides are TGTGCCAGTAGACCCAGCGGGAGTGAGACCCAGTACTTC.

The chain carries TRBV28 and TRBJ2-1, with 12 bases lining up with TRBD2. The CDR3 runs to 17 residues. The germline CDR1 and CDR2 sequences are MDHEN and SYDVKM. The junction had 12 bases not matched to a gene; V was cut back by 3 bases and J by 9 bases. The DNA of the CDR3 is TGTGCCAGCAGTTTGGTCCCCGGGACTAGCGGGTTGGGTGAGCAGTTCTTC. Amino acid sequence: CASSLVPGTSGLGEQFF.

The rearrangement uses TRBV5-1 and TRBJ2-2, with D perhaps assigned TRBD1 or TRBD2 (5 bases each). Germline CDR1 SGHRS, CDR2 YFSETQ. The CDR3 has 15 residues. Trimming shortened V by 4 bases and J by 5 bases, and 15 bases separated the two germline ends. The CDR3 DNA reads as TGCGCCAGCAGCCTCCGGGACCCTCATACCGGGGAGCTGTTTTTT. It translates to CASSLRDPHTGELFF.

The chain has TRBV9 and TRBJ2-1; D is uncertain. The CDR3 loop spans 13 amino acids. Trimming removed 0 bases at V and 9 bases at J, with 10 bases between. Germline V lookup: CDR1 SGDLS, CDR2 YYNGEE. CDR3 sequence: CASSVVSLGEQFF. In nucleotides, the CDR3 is TGTGCCAGCAGCGTAGTTTCACTGGGTGAGCAGTTCTTC.

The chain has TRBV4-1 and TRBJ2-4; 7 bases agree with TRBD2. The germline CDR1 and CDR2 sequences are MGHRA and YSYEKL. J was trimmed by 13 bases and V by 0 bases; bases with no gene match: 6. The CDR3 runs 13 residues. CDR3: CASSQDPGLTQYF. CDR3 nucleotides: TGCGCCAGCAGCCAAGACCCGGGACTAACCCAGTACTTC.

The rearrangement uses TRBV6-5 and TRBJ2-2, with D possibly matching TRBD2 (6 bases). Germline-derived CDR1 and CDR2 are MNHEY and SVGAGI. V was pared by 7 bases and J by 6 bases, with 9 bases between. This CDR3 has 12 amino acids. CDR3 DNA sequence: TGTGCCAGCACCTCGGGGGCCGGGGAGCTGTTTTTT. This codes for CASTSGAGELFF.

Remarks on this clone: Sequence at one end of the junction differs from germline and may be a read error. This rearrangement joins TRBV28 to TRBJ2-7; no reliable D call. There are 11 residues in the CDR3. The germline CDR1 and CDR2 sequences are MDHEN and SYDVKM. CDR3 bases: TGTGCCAGCAGGGACGGGTACGGGCAGTACTTC. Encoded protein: CASRDGYGQYF.

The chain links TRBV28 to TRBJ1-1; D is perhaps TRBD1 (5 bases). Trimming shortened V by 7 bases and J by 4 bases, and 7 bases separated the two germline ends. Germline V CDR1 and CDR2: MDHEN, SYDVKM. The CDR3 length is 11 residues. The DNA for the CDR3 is TGTGCCAGCACAGGGAGCACTGAAGCTTTCTTT. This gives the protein CASTGSTEAFF.

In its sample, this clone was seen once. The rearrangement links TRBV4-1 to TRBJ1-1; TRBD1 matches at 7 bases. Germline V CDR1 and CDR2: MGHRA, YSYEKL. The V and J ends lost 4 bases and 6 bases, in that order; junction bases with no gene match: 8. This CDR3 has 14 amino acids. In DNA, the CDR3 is TGCGCCAGCAGCCCTGGGGACAGAGGGCCTGAAGCTTTCTTT. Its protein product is CASSPGDRGPEAFF.

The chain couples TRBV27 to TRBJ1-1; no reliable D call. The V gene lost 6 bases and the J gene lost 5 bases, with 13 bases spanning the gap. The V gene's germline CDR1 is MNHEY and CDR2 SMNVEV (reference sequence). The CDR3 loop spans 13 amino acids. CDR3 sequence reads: CASRAAGSTEAFF. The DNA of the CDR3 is TGTGCCAGCAGGGCGGCCGGTTCGACTGAAGCTTTCTTT.

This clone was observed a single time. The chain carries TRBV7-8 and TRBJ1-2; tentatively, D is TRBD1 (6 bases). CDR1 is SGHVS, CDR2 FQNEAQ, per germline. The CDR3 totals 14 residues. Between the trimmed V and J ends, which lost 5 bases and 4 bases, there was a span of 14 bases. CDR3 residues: CASSRQETSYGYTF. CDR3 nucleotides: TGTGCCAGCAGCCGACAGGAGACCTCCTATGGCTACACCTTC. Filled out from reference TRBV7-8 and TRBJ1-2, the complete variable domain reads GAGVSQSPRYKVAKRGQDVALRCDPISGHVSLFWYQQALGQGPEFLTYFQNEAQLDKSGLPSDRFFAERPEGSVSTLKIQRTQQEDSAVYLCASSRQETSYGYTFGSGTRLTVV.

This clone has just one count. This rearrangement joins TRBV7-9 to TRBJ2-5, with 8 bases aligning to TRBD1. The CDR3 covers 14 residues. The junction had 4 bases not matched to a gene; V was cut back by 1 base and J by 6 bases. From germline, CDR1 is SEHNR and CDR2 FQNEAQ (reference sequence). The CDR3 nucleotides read TGTGCCAGCAGCTTAGAGGCAGGGGGCAAGACCCAGTACTTC. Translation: CASSLEAGGKTQYF. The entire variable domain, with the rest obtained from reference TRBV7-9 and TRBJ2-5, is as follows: DTGVSQNPRHKITKRGQNVTFRCDPISEHNRLYWYRQTLGQGPEFLTYFQNEAQLEKSRLLSDRFSAERPKGSFSTLEIQRTEQGDSAMYLCASSLEAGGKTQYFGPGTRLLVL.

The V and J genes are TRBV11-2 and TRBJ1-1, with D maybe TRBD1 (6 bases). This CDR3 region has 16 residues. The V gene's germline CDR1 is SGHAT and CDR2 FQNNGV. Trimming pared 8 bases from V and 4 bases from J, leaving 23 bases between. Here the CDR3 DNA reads TGTGCCAGCGACCCCCGAGGGCCAGGGGTGGGCACTGAAGCTTTCTTT. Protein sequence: CASDPRGPGVGTEAFF.